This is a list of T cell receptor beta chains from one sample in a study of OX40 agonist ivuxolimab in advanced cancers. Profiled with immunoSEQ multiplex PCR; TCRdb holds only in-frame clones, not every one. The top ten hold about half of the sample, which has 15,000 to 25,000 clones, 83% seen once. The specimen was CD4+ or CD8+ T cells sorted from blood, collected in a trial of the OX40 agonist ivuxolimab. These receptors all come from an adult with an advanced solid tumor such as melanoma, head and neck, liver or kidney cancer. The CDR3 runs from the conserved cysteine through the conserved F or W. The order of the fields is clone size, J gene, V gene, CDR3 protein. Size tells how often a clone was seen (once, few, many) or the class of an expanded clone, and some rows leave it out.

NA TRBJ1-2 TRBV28 CASSPLSNYGYTF
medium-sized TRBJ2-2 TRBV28 CASSLEVFGELFF
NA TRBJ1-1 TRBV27 CASSQGTVNTEAFF
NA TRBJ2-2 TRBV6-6 CASSYVAGELFF
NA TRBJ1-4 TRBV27 CASSLLGGEKLFF
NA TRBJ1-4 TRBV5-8 CASSPGLPKGNEKLFF
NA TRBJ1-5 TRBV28 CASTGQHTAYSNQPQHF
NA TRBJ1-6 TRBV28 CASSLGVATYNSPLHF
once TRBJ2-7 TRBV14 CASSTLDPVEQYF
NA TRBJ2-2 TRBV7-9 CASEPGGELFF
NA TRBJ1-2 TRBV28 CASSIPGTAVGYTF
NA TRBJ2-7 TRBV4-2 CASSQEDQGATYEQYF
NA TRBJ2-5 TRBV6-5 CASLAAATGGETQYF
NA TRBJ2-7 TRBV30 CAWDPQSSYEQYF
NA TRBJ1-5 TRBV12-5 CASGWGEYSNQPQHF
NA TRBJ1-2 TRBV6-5 CASSSQLMGGDYGYTF
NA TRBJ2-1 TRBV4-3 CASSQGEGSYNEQFF
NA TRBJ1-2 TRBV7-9 CASSIYTGGYGYTF
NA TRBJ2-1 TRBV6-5 CASSQGQGLDEQFF
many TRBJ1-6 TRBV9 CASSVWDRGSPLHF
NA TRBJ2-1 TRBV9 CASSPRLAGGFYNEQFF
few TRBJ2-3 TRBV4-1 CASSRTLLSSGGATDTQYF
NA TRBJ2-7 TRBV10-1 CASSATGTSEQYF
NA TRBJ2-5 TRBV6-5 CASGGSGGQETQYF
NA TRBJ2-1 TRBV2 CASSDTDTYNEQFF
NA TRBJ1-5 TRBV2 CASSELFGQPQHF
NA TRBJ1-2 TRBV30 CAWSETGTVGGYTF
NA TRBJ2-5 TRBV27 CASSLQGPETQYF